The clone carrying this T cell receptor (beta chain) showed up many times. The data were taken from a study of T cells after yellow fever vaccination. About the study: CD3, CD45RA, CCR7 and CD95 sorting yielded EM, EMRA, CM and Tscm memory subsets.

Study-wide points: At day 0, almost all vaccine-responding clonotypes escaped detection in the sorted memory subsets. Weaker, the secondary response had a peak occurring faster, on day 5 versus 15.

Conversion of TCR transcripts into cDNA relied on 5'RACE template switching, which added a universal primer site and UMIs. In TCRdb, the 5' RACE reads were re-called with MiXCR into one record per CDR3 protein. The table has about 20,000 distinct CDR3 sequences, 4% to 6% seen once. Germline values: CDR1 ENHRY, CDR2 SYGVKD. V lost 10 bases to trimming and J lost 3 bases; unmatched junction nucleotides: 11. This CDR3 region has 14 residues. The material sequenced was PBMCs, either bulk or a sorted T-cell subset (CD4+, CD8+, memory, or dextramer-sorted; not recorded which), taken more than 35 days after the first yellow fever vaccination. The sequence derives from a man between 18 and 29 years old who received the YFV17D yellow fever vaccine. The gene calls are TRBV10-3 and TRBJ2-5; 7 positions match TRBD1. The CDR3 loop reads CASYAGTAEETQYF. CDR3 nucleotides: TGTGCCAGCTACGCCGGGACAGCTGAAGAGACCCAGTACTTC.